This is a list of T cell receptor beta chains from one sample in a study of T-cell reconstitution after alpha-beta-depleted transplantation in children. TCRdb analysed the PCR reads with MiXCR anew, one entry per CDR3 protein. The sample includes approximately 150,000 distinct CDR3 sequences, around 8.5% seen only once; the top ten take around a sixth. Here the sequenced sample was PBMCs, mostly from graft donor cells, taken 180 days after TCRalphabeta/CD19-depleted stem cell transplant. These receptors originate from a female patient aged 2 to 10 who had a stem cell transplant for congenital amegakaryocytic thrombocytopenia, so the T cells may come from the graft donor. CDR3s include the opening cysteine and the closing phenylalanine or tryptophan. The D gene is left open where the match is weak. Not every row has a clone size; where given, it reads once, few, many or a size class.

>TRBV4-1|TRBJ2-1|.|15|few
TGCGCCAGCAGCCAACTAGCGATCCCCTACAATGAGCAGTTCTTC
CASSQLAIPYNEQFF
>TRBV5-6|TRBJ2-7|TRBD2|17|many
TGTGCCAGCAGCTGGACTAGCGGGAGGACTTCTTGGGGCGAGCAGTACTTC
CASSWTSGRTSWGEQYF
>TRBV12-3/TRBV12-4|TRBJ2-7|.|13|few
TGTGCCAGCAGTCCCACTCTTACCTACGAGCAGTACTTC
CASSPTLTYEQYF
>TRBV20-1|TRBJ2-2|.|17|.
TGCTGTGCTAGCCCCCTCTCAAGCGGACCGAACACCGGGGAGCTGTTTTTT
CCASPLSSGPNTGELFF
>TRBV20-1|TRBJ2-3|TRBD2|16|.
TGCAGTGCTAGACGACTAGCGGGGCTTGACACAGATACGCAGTATTTT
CSARRLAGLDTDTQYF
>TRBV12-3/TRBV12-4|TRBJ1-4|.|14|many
TGTGCCAGCAGTATATCTCAGGGGAATGGAAAACTGTTTTTT
CASSISQGNGKLFF
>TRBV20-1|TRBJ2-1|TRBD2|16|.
TGCAGTGCTAGAGAAGCGACTAGCGGGATTTACAATGAGCAGTTCTTC
CSAREATSGIYNEQFF
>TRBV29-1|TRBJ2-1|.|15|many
TGCAGCGTGCGCCTGACTGGGGGGGGACAGAATGAGCAGTTCTTC
CSVRLTGGGQNEQFF
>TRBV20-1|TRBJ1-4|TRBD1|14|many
TGCAGTGCACCGCAAGGGGGCCGGGGTGAAAAACTGTTTTTT
CSAPQGGRGEKLFF
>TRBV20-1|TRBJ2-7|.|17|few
TGCAGTGCTAGCGGTCGAAAATGGCGGGGATACTCCTACGAGCAGTACTTC
CSASGRKWRGYSYEQYF
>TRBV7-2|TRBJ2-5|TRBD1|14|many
TGTGCCAGCAGCTTTACTCAGGGGGTGGAGACCCAGTACTTC
CASSFTQGVETQYF
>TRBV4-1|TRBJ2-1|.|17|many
TGCGCCAGCAGCAAAACCCCCCGGGAAGGGGCCTACAATGAGCAGTTCTTC
CASSKTPREGAYNEQFF
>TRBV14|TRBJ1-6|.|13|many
TGTGCCAGCAGCCAAGTGTTGGATTCACCCCTCCACTTT
CASSQVLDSPLHF
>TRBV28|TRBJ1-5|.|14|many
TGTGCCAGCAGGGGGGGTTGGGGGGGACAGCCCCAGCATTTT
CASRGGWGGQPQHF
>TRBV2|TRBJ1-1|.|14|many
TGTGCCAGCAGTGAAGCGCGGAACAGCCCTGAGGCTTTCTTT
CASSEARNSPEAFF
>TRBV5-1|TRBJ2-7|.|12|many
TGCGCCAGCAGCTCGCAGGGTCGCGAGCAGTACTTC
CASSSQGREQYF
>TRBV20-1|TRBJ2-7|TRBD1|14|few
TGCAGTGCTAGACCCCGGGACAGGTTCCACGAGCAGTACTTC
CSARPRDRFHEQYF
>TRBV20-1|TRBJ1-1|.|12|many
TGCAGGGCATCCCCCAACCCTCCTGAAGCTTTCTTT
CRASPNPPEAFF
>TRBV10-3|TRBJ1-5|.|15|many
TGTGCCACCCAGGTGAACACCTATAGCAATCAGCCCCAGCATTTT
CATQVNTYSNQPQHF
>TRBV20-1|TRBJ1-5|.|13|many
TGCAGTGCTAGGGGACCCGGCAATCAGCCCCAGCATTTT
CSARGPGNQPQHF
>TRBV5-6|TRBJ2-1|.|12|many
TGTGCCAGCAGCTTGTTCAACAATGAGCAGTTCTTC
CASSLFNNEQFF
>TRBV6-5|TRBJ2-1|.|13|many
TGTGCCAGCCTCCCCTGGCTAGACAATGAGCAGTTCTTC
CASLPWLDNEQFF
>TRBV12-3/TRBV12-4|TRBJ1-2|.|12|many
TGTGCCAGCGGAGGCAGGGCCTATGGCTACACCTTC
CASGGRAYGYTF
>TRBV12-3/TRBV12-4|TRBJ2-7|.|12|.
TGTGCCAGCCAGGGGTTGGCTTGGGAGCAGTACTTC
CASQGLAWEQYF
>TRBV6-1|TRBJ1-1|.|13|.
TGTGCCAGCAGCCGGGGCACTAACACTGAAGCTTTCTTT
CASSRGTNTEAFF
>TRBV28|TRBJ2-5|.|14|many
TGTGCCAGCAGACCGGGGGGCCTTCGAGAGACCCAGTACTTC
CASRPGGLRETQYF
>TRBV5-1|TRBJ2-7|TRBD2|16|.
TGCGCCAGCAGCTTCGTCGCTCAAGACCGGGGGGACGAGCAGTACTTC
CASSFVAQDRGDEQYF
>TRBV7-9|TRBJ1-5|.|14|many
TGTGCCAGCAGCTTAGCGGGGTTAAATCAGCCCCAGCATTTT
CASSLAGLNQPQHF
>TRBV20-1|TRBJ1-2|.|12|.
TGCAGTGCCACCCAGGACTCAGGGGGCTACACCTTC
CSATQDSGGYTF
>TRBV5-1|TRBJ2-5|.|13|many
TGCGCCAGCAGCTTGGGCCCCCTGGAGACCCAGTACTTC
CASSLGPLETQYF
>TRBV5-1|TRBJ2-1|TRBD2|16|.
TGCGCCAGCAGCTTGGTGGGACTAGCCCCCATGAATGAGCAGTTCTTC
CASSLVGLAPMNEQFF
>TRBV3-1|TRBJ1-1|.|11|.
TGTGCCGGCAGCCATGACAGAGAAGCTTTCTTT
CAGSHDREAFF
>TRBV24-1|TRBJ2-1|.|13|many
TGTGCCACCAGTGCTCCCGCGAGGGAGGAGCAGTTCTTC
CATSAPAREEQFF
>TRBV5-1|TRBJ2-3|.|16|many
TGCGCCAGCAGCTTGTTAGCGGCAGGGGGCACAGATACGCAGTATTTT
CASSLLAAGGTDTQYF
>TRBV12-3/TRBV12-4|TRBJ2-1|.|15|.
TGTGCCAGCAGTTTACTGTGGAGCTCCTACAATGAGCAGTTCTTC
CASSLLWSSYNEQFF